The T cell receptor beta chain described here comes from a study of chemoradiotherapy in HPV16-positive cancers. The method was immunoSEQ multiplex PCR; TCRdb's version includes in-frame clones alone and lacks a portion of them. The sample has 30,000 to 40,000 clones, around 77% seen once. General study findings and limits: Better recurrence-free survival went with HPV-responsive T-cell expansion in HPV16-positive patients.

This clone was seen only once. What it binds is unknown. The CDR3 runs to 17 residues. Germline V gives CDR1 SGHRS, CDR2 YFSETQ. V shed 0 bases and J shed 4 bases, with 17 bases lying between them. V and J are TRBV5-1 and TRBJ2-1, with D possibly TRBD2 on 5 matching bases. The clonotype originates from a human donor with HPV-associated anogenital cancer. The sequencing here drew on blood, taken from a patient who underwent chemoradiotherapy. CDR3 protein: CASSLEIGRVAYNEQFF. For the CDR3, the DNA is TGCGCCAGCAGCTTGGAGATCGGGCGGGTCGCTTACAATGAGCAGTTCTTC.